A single sample is the source of the 20 T cell receptor beta chains below, sequenced in a study of Ad26.COV2.S vaccination and SARS-CoV-2 variants. Assay used: immunoSEQ multiplex PCR; TCRdb lists only in-frame clones, some missing. The data contain 300,000 to 400,000 clones, 90% of them seen just once; the ten biggest clones take up over 5%. Regarding treatment: around 19 received Ad26.COV2.S at low or high dose, single or two shots; 5 received placebo; per-sample allocation not given. Sampling took place 63 days after the first vaccine or placebo injection. Sample: peripheral blood, taken in a trial of Ad26.COV2.S vaccine versus placebo. These receptors were taken from a person aged 18-60 years who received the Ad26.COV2.S COVID-19 vaccine or a placebo.

The J gene is TRBJ2-5, the V gene TRBV19; tentative D call: TRBD1 (6 bases). Between the trimmed V and J ends, which lost 6 bases and 1 base, there was a span of 15 bases. Germline lookup yields CDR1 LNHDA and CDR2 SQIVND (reference sequence). The CDR3 spans 15 residues. Here the CDR3 DNA reads TGTGCCAGTAGAGAAGTAGGGGGTGCCCAAGAGACCCAGTACTTC. Its protein product is CASREVGGAQETQYF.

This chain uses TRBV19 with TRBJ2-7; possibly TRBD1 for D (6 bases). Trimming removed 4 bases at V and 8 bases at J, with 12 bases between. The CDR3 is 12 amino acids. Looked up from germline, CDR1 is LNHDA and CDR2 is SQIVND (reference sequence). The CDR3 loop is CASSKQGLKQYF. The CDR3 region has the DNA TGTGCCAGTAGTAAACAGGGCTTGAAGCAGTACTTC.

This rearrangement joins TRBV5-4 to TRBJ1-1; 10 nucleotides agree with TRBD1. The germline V gene encodes CDR1 SGHNT and CDR2 YYREEE (reference sequence). The CDR3 contains 14 residues. Trimming at V came to 4 bases and at J to 6 bases, leaving 6 bases not matched to a gene. CDR3 residues: CASSQTGGVSEAFF. CDR3 nucleotides: TGTGCCAGCAGCCAGACAGGGGGCGTCTCTGAAGCTTTCTTT.

The gene calls are TRBV27 and TRBJ2-4; 7 bases are a match to TRBD1. V trimming: 2 bases; J trimming: 5 bases; junction bases outside the gene matches: 3. Per germline, CDR1 MNHEY and CDR2 SMNVEV (reference sequence). This CDR3 has 14 amino acids. The CDR3 bases are TGTGCCAGCAGTTTACAAGGGGGCCAAAACATTCAGTACTTC. Protein product: CASSLQGGQNIQYF.

The chain uses TRBV6-2 or TRBV6-3 and TRBJ2-5; D is uncertain. The V gene lost 6 bases and the J gene lost 2 bases, with 10 bases spanning the gap. The CDR3 has 13 amino acids. Germline values: CDR1 MNHEY, CDR2 SVGEGT. CDR3 region: CASSPGSQETQYF. CDR3 coding DNA: TGTGCCAGCAGCCCGGGCTCGCAAGAGACCCAGTACTTC.

V is TRBV7-9 and J is TRBJ1-1; TRBD1 is a possible D gene (6 bases). Trimming pared 5 bases from V and 2 bases from J, leaving 12 bases between. CDR1 is SEHNR and CDR2 is FQNEAQ in the germline V gene (reference sequence). The CDR3 spans 14 residues. The DNA for the CDR3 is TGTGCCAGCAGCCCCGGGACATATAACACTGAAGCTTTCTTT. Amino acids: CASSPGTYNTEAFF.

This sequence joins TRBV7-9 and TRBJ1-2; D possibly corresponds to TRBD1 (5 bases). Trimming removed 3 bases at V and 2 bases at J, with 13 bases between. The CDR3 is 15 residues long. CDR1 and CDR2 (germline): SEHNR, FQNEAQ (reference sequence). The CDR3 DNA reads as TGTGCCAGCAGCTTTCCTCCGAGGACAAACTATGGCTACACCTTC. Residues: CASSFPPRTNYGYTF.

This sequence joins TRBV2 and TRBJ2-1; 7 bases agree with TRBD2. CDR1 is SNHLY, CDR2 FYNNEI, per germline. V shed 4 bases and J 13 bases; nucleotides not matched to a gene: 16. The CDR3 has 15 amino acids. CDR3 loop: CASSVEPGLQRGQFF. The DNA for the CDR3 is TGTGCCAGCAGTGTGGAACCGGGACTACAAAGGGGCCAGTTCTTC.

The CDR3 here is CAGSGSYEQYF. The DNA of the CDR3 is TGTGCCGGGAGCGGGTCCTACGAGCAGTACTTC. This chain links TRBV6-5 with TRBJ2-7; weak D call: TRBD2 (6 bases). CDR1 MNHEY and CDR2 SVGAGI come from the germline V gene. This CDR3 has 11 amino acids. Trimming removed 11 bases from V and 1 base from J, with 9 bases in between.

The gene calls are TRBV19 and TRBJ2-3; D not certain. CDR3 length: 13 residues. Germline V gives CDR1 LNHDA, CDR2 SQIVND (reference sequence). The V and J ends lost 5 bases and 4 bases respectively, with 10 bases between them. This CDR3 is CASSPLLADTQYF. As DNA, the CDR3 is TGTGCCAGTAGTCCGTTATTAGCAGATACGCAGTATTTT.

This clone was seen once. The chain combines TRBV9 with TRBJ2-1; TRBD2 agrees at 11 bases. The V gene's germline CDR1 is SGDLS and CDR2 YYNGEE. The CDR3 consists of 16 residues. The V and J ends lost 3 bases and 2 bases, in that order; junction bases with no gene match: 4. Here the CDR3 DNA reads TGTGCCAGCAGCGCCTTGACTAGCGGGGCCTACAATGAGCAGTTCTTC. Residues: CASSALTSGAYNEQFF.

The chain couples TRBV6-1 to TRBJ2-3; the D is unclear. Germline V CDR1 and CDR2: MNHNS, SASEGT. V shed 1 base and J shed 3 bases, with 8 bases lying between them. The CDR3 contains 14 residues. DNA for the CDR3: TGTGCCAGCAGTGAAGTGGCCGGGACAGATACGCAGTATTTT. Protein sequence: CASSEVAGTDTQYF.

The chain combines TRBV19 with TRBJ1-5; 9 bases are a match to TRBD1. This CDR3 has 15 amino acids. CDR1 is LNHDA and CDR2 is SQIVND in the germline V gene (reference sequence). V was pared by 6 bases and J by 6 bases, with 9 bases of the junction left unmatched. CDR3 region: CASSQVGTGRQPQHF. As DNA, the CDR3 is TGTGCCAGTAGCCAAGTGGGGACAGGGCGTCAGCCCCAGCATTTT.

This chain uses TRBV9 with TRBJ2-1; 7 bases match TRBD2. This CDR3 is 15 amino acids long. Trimming removed 4 bases from V and 6 bases from J; junction bases left unmatched: 10. The germline CDR1 and CDR2 sequences are SGDLS and YYNGEE. The CDR3 region has the DNA TGTGCCAGCAGCAGTACTAGCGCCCCTTTCAATGAGCAGTTCTTC. Translating gives CASSSTSAPFNEQFF. Filled out from reference TRBV9 and TRBJ2-1, the complete variable domain reads DSGVTQTPKHLITATGQRVTLRCSPRSGDLSVYWYQQSLDQGLQFLIQYYNGEERAKGNILERFSAQQFPDLHSELNLSSLELGDSALYFCASSSTSAPFNEQFFGPGTRLTVL.

The chain combines TRBV13 with TRBJ1-1; 7 bases map to TRBD1. Germline trimming cut 3 bases from V and 6 bases from J; bases unmatched to any gene: 10. From germline, CDR1 is PRHDT and CDR2 FYEKMQ (reference sequence). CDR3 size: 15 residues. This chain's CDR3 is CASSFNSGQTSEAFF. CDR3 coding DNA: TGTGCCAGCAGCTTCAATTCGGGACAGACCTCTGAAGCTTTCTTT.

This clone was recorded only once. This chain links TRBV9 with TRBJ2-7; the match to TRBD2 covers 12 bases. The CDR3 consists of 17 residues. Trimming removed 3 bases from V and 0 bases from J; junction bases left unmatched: 7. Germline V gene lookup returns CDR1 SGDLS and CDR2 YYNGEE. CDR3 DNA: TGTGCCAGCAGCGCAACACTAGCGGGGGGACTCTCCTACGAGCAGTACTTC. Protein sequence: CASSATLAGGLSYEQYF.

Here the CDR3 reads CASSPPDHQETQYF. DNA of the CDR3: TGTGCCAGCTCACCACCGGACCACCAAGAGACCCAGTACTTC. The chain joins TRBV18 to TRBJ2-5; D gene uncertain. Germline V lookup: CDR1 KGHSH, CDR2 LQKENI. The V and J ends lost 0 bases and 0 bases respectively, with 5 bases between them. The CDR3 is 14 residues long.

This clone was found once. The chain carries TRBV7-2 and TRBJ1-1; D unresolved. This CDR3 region has 14 residues. CDR1 SGHTA and CDR2 FQGNSA come from the germline V gene. V was pared by 1 base and J by 1 base, with 7 bases between. CDR3 region: CASSLGAANTEAFF. CDR3 bases: TGTGCCAGCAGCTTAGGGGCGGCGAACACTGAAGCTTTCTTT.

V gene TRBV7-2 combines with J gene TRBJ2-7; D not resolved. V lost 2 bases, J lost 3 bases, and 2 bases lay in between. The CDR3 has 11 residues. Germline V CDR1 and CDR2: SGHTA, FQGNSA. Here the CDR3 reads CASSLNYEQYF. Written as DNA, the CDR3 is TGTGCCAGCAGCTTAAACTACGAGCAGTACTTC.

The V gene is TRBV29-1, the J gene TRBJ2-5; either TRBD1 or TRBD2 may supply D (5 bases each). Germline lookup yields CDR1 SQVTM and CDR2 ANQGSEA. The V gene lost 6 bases and the J gene lost 6 bases, with 20 bases spanning the gap. This CDR3 has 14 amino acids. The CDR3 sequence: CSVPGAVGSQTQYF. The CDR3 region has the DNA TGCAGCGTCCCCGGGGCCGTTGGTAGTCAGACCCAGTACTTC. The full variable domain, completed using reference TRBV29-1 and TRBJ2-5, is SAVISQKPSRDICQRGTSLTIQCQVDSQVTMMFWYRQQPGQSLTLIATANQGSEATYESGFVIDKFPISRPNLTFSTLTVSNMSPEDSSIYLCSVPGAVGSQTQYFGPGTRLLVL.